Detailed here is one T cell receptor (beta chain). This entry belongs to a study of CD8 T cells in Susac syndrome. With random hexamers, reverse transcription was performed on roughly 0.5 to 1 ug of RNA. TCRdb analysed the immunoSEQ multiplex PCR reads with MiXCR anew, one entry per CDR3 protein. The sample comprises around 80,000 distinct CDR3 sequences, about 94% of which are singletons, and around 0.45% rests with the top ten. This clonotype was obtained from a human donor with Susac syndrome. Material: CD8+ T cells from PBMCs.

The CDR3 DNA sequence: TGTGCCAGCAGCTTGGCTGGACTAGCTGCCGGGGAGCTGTTTTTT. It encodes CASSLAGLAAGELFF. The rearrangement links TRBV7-2 to TRBJ2-2, with TRBD2 matching 8 bases. V dropped 3 bases and J dropped 6; count of bases not matched to a gene: 6. Germline CDR1 reads SGHTA; CDR2 reads FQGNSA. This CDR3 is 15 amino acids long.